Detailed here is one T cell receptor beta chain. Its antigen remains unidentified. Around 28 ml of peripheral blood was collected per donor. The sample belongs to a study of untreated major depressive disorder. Study-level results: Each subject's top five TRBV05-01 clones were all private. Compared with controls, depressed patients showed more TRBV05-01 (Vbeta 5.1) usage in CD4+ T cells.

The V gene lost 0 bases and the J gene lost 4 bases, with 7 bases spanning the gap. This CDR3 has 13 amino acids. Germline CDR1 and CDR2: SGHDT and YYEEEE. Clones were sequenced by immunoSEQ multiplex PCR, and TCRdb holds only the in-frame ones, with some missing. The sample holds just over 20,000 clones, over 80% seen once. The source of this sequence is a man aged 25 to 40 in good health. The chain joins TRBV5-6 to TRBJ2-5; tentatively, D is TRBD1 (6 bases). Sequenced material: CD4+ T cells from PBMCs. The CDR3 DNA is TGTGCCAGCAGCTTGGGGACAGCAGAGACCCAGTACTTC. Protein: CASSLGTAETQYF.